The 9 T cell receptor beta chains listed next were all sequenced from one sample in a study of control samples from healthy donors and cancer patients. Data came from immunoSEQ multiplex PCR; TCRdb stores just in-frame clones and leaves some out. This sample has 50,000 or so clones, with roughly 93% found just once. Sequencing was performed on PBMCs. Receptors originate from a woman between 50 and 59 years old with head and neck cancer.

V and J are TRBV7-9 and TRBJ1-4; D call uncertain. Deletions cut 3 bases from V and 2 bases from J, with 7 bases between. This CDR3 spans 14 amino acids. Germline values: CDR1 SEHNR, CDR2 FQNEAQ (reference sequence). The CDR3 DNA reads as TGTGCCAGCAGCTTTGGGAGGACTAATGAAAAACTGTTTTTT. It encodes CASSFGRTNEKLFF.

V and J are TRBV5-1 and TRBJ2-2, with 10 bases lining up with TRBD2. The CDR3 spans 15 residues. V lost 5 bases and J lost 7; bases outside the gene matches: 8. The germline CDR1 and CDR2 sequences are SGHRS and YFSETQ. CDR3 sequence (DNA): TGCGCCAGCAGTTCTAGCGGGAGTTCTTTCGGGGAGCTGTTTTTT. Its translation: CASSSSGSSFGELFF.

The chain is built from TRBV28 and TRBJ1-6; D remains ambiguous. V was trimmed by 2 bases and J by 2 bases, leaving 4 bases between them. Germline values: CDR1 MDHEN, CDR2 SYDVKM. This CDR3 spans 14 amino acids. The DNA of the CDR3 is TGTGCCAGCAGTTTAGACGCCTATAATTCACCCCTCCACTTT. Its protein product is CASSLDAYNSPLHF. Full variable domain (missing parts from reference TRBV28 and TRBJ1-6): DVKVTQSSRYLVKRTGEKVFLECVQDMDHENMFWYRQDPGLGLRLIYFSYDVKMKEKGDIPEGYSVSREKKERFSLILESASTNQTSMYLCASSLDAYNSPLHFGNGTRLTVT.

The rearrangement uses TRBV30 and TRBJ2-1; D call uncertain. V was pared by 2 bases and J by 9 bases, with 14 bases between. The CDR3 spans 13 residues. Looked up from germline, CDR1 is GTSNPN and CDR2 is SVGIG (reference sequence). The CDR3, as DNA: TGTGCCTGGAGTTTTCTCCGGGCCGGTGAGCAGTTCTTC. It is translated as CAWSFLRAGEQFF.

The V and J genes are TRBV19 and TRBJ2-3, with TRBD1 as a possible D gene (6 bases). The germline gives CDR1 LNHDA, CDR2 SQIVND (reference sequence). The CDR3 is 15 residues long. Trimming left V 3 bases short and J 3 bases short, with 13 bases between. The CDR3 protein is CASSIQATGTDTQYF. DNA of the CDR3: TGTGCCAGTAGTATCCAGGCCACAGGGACAGATACGCAGTATTTT. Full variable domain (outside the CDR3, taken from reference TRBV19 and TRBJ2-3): DGGITQSPKYLFRKEGQNVTLSCEQNLNHDAMYWYRQDPGQGLRLIYYSQIVNDFQKGDIAEGYSVSREKKESFPLTVTSAQKNPTAFYLCASSIQATGTDTQYFGPGTRLTVL.

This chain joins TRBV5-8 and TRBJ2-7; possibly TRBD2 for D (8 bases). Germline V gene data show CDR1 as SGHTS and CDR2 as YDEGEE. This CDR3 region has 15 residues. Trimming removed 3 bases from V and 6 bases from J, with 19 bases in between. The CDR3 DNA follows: TGTGCCAGCAGCTCGGGGGGGGGAGGGGGCAGCGAGCAGTACTTC. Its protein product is CASSSGGGGGSEQYF.

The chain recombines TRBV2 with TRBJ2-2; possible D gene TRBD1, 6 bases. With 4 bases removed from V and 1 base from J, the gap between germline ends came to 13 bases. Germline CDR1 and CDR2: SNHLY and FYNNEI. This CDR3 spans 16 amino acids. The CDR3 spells CASSAPGHRNTGELFF. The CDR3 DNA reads TGTGCCAGCAGTGCTCCGGGACACCGGAACACCGGGGAGCTGTTTTTT.

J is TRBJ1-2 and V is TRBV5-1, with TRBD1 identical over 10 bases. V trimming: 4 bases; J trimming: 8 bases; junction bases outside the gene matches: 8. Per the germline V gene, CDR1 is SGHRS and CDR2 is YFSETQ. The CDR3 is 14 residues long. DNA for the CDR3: TGCGCCAGCAGCCTGGCCGGGACAGGGGACGGCTACACCTTC. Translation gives CASSLAGTGDGYTF.

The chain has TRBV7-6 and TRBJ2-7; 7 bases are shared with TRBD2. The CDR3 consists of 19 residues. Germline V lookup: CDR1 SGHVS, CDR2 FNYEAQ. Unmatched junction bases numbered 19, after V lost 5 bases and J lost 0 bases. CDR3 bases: TGTGCCAGCAGCCCGGGGGGAGGGAGCGGGTATCATCTCTCCTACGAGCAGTACTTC. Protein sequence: CASSPGGGSGYHLSYEQYF.